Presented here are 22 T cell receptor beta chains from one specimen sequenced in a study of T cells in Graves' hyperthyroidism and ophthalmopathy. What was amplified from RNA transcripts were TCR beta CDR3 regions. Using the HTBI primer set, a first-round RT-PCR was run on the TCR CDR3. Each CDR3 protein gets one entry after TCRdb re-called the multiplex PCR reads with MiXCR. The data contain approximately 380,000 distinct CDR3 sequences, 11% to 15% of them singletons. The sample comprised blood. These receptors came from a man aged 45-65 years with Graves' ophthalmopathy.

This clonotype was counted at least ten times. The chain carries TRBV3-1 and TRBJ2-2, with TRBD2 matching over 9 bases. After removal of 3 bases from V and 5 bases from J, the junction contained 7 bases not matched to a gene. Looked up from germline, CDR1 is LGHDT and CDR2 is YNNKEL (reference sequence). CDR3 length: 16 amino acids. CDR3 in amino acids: CASSQLSGSRTGELFF. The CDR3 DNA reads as TGTGCCAGCAGCCAGCTTAGCGGGAGCAGGACCGGGGAGCTGTTTTTT.

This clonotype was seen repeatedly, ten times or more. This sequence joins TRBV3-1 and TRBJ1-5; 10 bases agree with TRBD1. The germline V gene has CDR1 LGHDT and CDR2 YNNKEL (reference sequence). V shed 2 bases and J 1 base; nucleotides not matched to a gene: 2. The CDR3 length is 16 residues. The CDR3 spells CASSQSDRGSNQPQHF. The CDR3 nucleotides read TGTGCCAGCAGCCAATCGGACAGGGGGAGCAATCAGCCCCAGCATTTT. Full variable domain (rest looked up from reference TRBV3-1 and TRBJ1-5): DTAVSQTPKYLVTQMGNDKSIKCEQNLGHDTMYWYKQDSKKFLKIMFSYNNKELIINETVPNRFSPKSPDKAHLNLHINSLELGDSAVYFCASSQSDRGSNQPQHFGDGTRLSIL.

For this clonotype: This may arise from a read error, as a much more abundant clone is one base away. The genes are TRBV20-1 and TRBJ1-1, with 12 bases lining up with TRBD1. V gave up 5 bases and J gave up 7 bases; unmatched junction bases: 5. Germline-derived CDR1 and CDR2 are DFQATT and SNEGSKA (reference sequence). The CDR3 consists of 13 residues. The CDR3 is CSAAGTGGGEAFF. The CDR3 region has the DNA TGCAGTGCTGCCGGGACAGGGGGCGGTGAAGCTTTCTTT.

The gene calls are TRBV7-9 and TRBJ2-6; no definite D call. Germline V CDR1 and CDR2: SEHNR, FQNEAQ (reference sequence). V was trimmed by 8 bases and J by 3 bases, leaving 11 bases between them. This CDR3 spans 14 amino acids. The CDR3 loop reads CASSPIGGANVLTF. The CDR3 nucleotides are TGTGCCAGCTCGCCGATAGGTGGGGCCAACGTCCTGACTTTC.

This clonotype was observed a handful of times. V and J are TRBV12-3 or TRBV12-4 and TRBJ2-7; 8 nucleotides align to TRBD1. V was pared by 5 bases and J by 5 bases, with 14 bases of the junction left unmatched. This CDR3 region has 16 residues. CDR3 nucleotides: TGTGCCAGCAGTCGAGGACAGGGCCAAATGAGGAACGAGCAGTACTTC. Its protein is CASSRGQGQMRNEQYF.

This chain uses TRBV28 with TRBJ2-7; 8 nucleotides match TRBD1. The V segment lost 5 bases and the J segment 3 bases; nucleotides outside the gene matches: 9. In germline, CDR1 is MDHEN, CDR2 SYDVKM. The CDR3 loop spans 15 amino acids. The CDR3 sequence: CASSLLGTGNYEQYF. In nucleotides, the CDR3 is TGTGCCAGCAGTCTTCTCGGGACAGGCAACTACGAGCAGTACTTC.

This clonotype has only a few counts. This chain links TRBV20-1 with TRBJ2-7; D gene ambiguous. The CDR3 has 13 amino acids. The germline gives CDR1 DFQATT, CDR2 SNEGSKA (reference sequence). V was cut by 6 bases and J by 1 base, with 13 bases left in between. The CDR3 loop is CSAIYLVSYEQYF. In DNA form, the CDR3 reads TGCAGTGCAATCTATTTAGTGTCCTACGAGCAGTACTTC.

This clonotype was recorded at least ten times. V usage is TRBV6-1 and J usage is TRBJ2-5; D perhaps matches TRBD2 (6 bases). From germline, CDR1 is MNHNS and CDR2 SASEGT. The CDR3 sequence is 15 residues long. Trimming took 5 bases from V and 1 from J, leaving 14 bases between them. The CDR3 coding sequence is TGTGCCAGCAGTAAATGGGGACTGACCCAAGAGACCCAGTACTTC. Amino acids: CASSKWGLTQETQYF.

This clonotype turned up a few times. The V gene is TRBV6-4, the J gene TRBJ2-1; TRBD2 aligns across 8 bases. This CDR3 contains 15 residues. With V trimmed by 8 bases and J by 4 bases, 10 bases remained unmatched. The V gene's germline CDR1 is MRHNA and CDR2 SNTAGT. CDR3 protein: CASSSAGATYNEQFF. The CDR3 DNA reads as TGTGCCAGCTCTTCAGCGGGAGCGACGTACAATGAGCAGTTCTTC.

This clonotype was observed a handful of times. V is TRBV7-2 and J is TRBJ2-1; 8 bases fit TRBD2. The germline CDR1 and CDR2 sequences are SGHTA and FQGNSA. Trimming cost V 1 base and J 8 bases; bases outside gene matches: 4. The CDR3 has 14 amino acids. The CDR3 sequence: CASSLEGLVYEQFF. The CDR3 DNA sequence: TGTGCCAGCAGCTTAGAGGGACTAGTTTATGAGCAGTTCTTC.

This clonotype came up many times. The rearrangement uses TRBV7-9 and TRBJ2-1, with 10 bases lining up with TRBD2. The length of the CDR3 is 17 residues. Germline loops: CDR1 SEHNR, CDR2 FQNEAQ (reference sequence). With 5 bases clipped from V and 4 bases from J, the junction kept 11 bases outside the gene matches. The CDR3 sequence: CASSPAPTSGPYNEQFF. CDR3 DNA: TGTGCCAGCAGCCCAGCCCCGACTAGCGGGCCTTACAATGAGCAGTTCTTC.

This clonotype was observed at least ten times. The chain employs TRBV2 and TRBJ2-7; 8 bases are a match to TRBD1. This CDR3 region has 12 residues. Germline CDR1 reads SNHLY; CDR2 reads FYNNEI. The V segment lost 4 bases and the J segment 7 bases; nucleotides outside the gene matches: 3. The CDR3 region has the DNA TGTGCCAGCAGTGGGACAGGGTGGGAGCAGTACTTC. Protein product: CASSGTGWEQYF.

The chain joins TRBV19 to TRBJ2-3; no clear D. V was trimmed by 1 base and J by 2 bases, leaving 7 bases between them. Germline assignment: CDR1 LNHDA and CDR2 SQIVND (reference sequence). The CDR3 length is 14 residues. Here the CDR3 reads CASSIVHNTDTQYF. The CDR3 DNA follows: TGTGCCAGTAGTATAGTGCACAACACAGATACGCAGTATTTT. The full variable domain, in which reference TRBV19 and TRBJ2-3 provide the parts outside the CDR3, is DGGITQSPKYLFRKEGQNVTLSCEQNLNHDAMYWYRQDPGQGLRLIYYSQIVNDFQKGDIAEGYSVSREKKESFPLTVTSAQKNPTAFYLCASSIVHNTDTQYFGPGTRLTVL.

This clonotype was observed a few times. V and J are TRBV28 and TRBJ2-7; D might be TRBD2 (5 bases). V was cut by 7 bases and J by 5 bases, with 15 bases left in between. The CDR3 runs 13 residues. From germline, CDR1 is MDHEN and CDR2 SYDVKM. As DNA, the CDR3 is TGTGCCAGCAAGTTAGCGCATCTAGACGAGCAGTACTTC. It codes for CASKLAHLDEQYF.

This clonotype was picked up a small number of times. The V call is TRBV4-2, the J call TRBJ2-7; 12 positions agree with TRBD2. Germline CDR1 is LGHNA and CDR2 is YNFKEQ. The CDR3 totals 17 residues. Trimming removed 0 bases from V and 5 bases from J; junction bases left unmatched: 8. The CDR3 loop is CASSQEGLAGGPDEQYF. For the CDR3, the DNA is TGTGCCAGCAGCCAAGAAGGTCTAGCGGGAGGGCCGGACGAGCAGTACTTC.

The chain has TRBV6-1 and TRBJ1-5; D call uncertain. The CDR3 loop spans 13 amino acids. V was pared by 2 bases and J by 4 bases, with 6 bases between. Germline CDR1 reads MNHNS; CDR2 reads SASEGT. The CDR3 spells CASSETQNQPQHF. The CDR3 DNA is TGTGCCAGCAGTGAAACCCAAAATCAGCCCCAGCATTTT.

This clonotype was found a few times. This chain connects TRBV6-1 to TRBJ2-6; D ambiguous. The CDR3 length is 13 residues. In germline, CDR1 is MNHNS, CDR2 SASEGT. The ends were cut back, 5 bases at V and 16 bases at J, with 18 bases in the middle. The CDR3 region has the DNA TGTGCCAGCAGTCGAGCAGTTCCCCCGTGGCTGACTTTC. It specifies CASSRAVPPWLTF.

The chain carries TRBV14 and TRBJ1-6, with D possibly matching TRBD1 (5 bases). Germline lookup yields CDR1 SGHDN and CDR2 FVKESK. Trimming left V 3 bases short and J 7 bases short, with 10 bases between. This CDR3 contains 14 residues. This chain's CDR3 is CASSHGGSNSPLHF. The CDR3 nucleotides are TGTGCCAGCAGCCATGGGGGGAGCAATTCACCCCTCCACTTT.

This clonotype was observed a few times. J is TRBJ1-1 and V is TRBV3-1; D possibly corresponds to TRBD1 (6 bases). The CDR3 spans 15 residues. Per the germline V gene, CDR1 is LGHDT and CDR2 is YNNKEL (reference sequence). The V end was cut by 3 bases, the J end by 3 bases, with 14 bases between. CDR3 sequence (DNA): TGTGCCAGCAGCCAGGGAGGGGGGCTGGACACTGAAGCTTTCTTT. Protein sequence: CASSQGGGLDTEAFF.

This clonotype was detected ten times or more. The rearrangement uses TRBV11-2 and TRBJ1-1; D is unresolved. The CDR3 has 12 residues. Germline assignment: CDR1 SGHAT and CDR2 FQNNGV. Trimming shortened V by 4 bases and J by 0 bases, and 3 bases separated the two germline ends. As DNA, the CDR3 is TGTGCCAGCAGCTCCGTGAACACTGAAGCTTTCTTT. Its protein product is CASSSVNTEAFF.

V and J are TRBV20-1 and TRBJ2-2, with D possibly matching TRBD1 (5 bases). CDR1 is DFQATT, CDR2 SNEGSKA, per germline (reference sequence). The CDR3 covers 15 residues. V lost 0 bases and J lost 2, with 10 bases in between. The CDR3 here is CSAREFRENTGELFF. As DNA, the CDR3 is TGCAGTGCTAGAGAGTTCAGGGAAAACACCGGGGAGCTGTTTTTT.

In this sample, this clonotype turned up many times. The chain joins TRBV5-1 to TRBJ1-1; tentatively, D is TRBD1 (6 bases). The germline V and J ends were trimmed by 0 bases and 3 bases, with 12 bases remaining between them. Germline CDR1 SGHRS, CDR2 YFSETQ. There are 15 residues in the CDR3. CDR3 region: CASSLGQGMHTEAFF. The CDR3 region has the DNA TGCGCCAGCAGCTTGGGGCAGGGGATGCACACTGAAGCTTTCTTT.